This T cell receptor (beta chain) comes out of a study of breast tumors, draining lymph nodes, adjacent tissues (dated by TCRdb to about 2016). Study-wide context: Breast cancer patients provided tumor, adjacent nontumor tissue and axillary lymph nodes, and the study compared the TCR beta repertoires across these three sources. The study was designed to assess the relationships and possible T-cell exchange between tumor, surrounding tissue and draining lymph node repertoires in human breast cancer.

This clonotype was observed at least ten times. Its antigen is currently not known. Base qualities are not recorded, but no much larger clone differs from it by a single base. Overall results and qualifications from the work: The data were considered consistent with the idea that most tumor T cells come from the lymph node and then expand in tumor tissue. Rather than being directly demonstrated, the conclusion that tumor T cells originate in lymph nodes was presented as consistent with a hypothesis. The similarity between tumor and nontumor tissue repertoires was significantly greater in luminal-like breast cancer than in basal-like breast cancer. T-cell repertoire diversity in tumors was found to be lower than in lymph nodes but higher than in nontumor tissue, and preferential V and J gene usage was observed.

TCRdb shows the sequencer as Illumina HiSeq 2000. Multiplex PCR amplification was used to generate the TCR beta chain libraries. The amplified TCR beta chain products were analyzed by high-throughput sequencing. TCRdb trimmed the raw reads at Q25, called clones with MiXCR and kept productive beta chains. Every CDR3 protein is listed once, alongside the most common genes and DNA of its rows. This sample lists approximately 100,000 distinct CDR3 sequences; roughly 20% were detected once. Of the sample, under 1.5% falls within the top ten clones. CDR1 DFQATT and CDR2 SNEGSKA were looked up in the germline V gene (reference sequence). The CDR3 runs 10 residues from the cysteine to the phenylalanine. The read is trimmed to its CDR3 DNA, 30 bases read in frame from base 1. V was cut back by 6 bases and J by 1 base, leaving a gap of 3 bases between them. The lymph node samples were taken from the axillary draining lymph nodes of breast cancer patients.

The sequence links TRBV20-1 to TRBJ1-2; no D gene can be assigned with confidence. The receptor comes from a female donor with breast cancer. Some clones in this sample may be carry-over from other donors' samples. Sequencing input: axillary lymph node tissue. For the CDR3, the sequence is CSAHNYGYTF. Read as DNA, the sequence is TGCAGTGCCCATAACTATGGCTACACCTTC.